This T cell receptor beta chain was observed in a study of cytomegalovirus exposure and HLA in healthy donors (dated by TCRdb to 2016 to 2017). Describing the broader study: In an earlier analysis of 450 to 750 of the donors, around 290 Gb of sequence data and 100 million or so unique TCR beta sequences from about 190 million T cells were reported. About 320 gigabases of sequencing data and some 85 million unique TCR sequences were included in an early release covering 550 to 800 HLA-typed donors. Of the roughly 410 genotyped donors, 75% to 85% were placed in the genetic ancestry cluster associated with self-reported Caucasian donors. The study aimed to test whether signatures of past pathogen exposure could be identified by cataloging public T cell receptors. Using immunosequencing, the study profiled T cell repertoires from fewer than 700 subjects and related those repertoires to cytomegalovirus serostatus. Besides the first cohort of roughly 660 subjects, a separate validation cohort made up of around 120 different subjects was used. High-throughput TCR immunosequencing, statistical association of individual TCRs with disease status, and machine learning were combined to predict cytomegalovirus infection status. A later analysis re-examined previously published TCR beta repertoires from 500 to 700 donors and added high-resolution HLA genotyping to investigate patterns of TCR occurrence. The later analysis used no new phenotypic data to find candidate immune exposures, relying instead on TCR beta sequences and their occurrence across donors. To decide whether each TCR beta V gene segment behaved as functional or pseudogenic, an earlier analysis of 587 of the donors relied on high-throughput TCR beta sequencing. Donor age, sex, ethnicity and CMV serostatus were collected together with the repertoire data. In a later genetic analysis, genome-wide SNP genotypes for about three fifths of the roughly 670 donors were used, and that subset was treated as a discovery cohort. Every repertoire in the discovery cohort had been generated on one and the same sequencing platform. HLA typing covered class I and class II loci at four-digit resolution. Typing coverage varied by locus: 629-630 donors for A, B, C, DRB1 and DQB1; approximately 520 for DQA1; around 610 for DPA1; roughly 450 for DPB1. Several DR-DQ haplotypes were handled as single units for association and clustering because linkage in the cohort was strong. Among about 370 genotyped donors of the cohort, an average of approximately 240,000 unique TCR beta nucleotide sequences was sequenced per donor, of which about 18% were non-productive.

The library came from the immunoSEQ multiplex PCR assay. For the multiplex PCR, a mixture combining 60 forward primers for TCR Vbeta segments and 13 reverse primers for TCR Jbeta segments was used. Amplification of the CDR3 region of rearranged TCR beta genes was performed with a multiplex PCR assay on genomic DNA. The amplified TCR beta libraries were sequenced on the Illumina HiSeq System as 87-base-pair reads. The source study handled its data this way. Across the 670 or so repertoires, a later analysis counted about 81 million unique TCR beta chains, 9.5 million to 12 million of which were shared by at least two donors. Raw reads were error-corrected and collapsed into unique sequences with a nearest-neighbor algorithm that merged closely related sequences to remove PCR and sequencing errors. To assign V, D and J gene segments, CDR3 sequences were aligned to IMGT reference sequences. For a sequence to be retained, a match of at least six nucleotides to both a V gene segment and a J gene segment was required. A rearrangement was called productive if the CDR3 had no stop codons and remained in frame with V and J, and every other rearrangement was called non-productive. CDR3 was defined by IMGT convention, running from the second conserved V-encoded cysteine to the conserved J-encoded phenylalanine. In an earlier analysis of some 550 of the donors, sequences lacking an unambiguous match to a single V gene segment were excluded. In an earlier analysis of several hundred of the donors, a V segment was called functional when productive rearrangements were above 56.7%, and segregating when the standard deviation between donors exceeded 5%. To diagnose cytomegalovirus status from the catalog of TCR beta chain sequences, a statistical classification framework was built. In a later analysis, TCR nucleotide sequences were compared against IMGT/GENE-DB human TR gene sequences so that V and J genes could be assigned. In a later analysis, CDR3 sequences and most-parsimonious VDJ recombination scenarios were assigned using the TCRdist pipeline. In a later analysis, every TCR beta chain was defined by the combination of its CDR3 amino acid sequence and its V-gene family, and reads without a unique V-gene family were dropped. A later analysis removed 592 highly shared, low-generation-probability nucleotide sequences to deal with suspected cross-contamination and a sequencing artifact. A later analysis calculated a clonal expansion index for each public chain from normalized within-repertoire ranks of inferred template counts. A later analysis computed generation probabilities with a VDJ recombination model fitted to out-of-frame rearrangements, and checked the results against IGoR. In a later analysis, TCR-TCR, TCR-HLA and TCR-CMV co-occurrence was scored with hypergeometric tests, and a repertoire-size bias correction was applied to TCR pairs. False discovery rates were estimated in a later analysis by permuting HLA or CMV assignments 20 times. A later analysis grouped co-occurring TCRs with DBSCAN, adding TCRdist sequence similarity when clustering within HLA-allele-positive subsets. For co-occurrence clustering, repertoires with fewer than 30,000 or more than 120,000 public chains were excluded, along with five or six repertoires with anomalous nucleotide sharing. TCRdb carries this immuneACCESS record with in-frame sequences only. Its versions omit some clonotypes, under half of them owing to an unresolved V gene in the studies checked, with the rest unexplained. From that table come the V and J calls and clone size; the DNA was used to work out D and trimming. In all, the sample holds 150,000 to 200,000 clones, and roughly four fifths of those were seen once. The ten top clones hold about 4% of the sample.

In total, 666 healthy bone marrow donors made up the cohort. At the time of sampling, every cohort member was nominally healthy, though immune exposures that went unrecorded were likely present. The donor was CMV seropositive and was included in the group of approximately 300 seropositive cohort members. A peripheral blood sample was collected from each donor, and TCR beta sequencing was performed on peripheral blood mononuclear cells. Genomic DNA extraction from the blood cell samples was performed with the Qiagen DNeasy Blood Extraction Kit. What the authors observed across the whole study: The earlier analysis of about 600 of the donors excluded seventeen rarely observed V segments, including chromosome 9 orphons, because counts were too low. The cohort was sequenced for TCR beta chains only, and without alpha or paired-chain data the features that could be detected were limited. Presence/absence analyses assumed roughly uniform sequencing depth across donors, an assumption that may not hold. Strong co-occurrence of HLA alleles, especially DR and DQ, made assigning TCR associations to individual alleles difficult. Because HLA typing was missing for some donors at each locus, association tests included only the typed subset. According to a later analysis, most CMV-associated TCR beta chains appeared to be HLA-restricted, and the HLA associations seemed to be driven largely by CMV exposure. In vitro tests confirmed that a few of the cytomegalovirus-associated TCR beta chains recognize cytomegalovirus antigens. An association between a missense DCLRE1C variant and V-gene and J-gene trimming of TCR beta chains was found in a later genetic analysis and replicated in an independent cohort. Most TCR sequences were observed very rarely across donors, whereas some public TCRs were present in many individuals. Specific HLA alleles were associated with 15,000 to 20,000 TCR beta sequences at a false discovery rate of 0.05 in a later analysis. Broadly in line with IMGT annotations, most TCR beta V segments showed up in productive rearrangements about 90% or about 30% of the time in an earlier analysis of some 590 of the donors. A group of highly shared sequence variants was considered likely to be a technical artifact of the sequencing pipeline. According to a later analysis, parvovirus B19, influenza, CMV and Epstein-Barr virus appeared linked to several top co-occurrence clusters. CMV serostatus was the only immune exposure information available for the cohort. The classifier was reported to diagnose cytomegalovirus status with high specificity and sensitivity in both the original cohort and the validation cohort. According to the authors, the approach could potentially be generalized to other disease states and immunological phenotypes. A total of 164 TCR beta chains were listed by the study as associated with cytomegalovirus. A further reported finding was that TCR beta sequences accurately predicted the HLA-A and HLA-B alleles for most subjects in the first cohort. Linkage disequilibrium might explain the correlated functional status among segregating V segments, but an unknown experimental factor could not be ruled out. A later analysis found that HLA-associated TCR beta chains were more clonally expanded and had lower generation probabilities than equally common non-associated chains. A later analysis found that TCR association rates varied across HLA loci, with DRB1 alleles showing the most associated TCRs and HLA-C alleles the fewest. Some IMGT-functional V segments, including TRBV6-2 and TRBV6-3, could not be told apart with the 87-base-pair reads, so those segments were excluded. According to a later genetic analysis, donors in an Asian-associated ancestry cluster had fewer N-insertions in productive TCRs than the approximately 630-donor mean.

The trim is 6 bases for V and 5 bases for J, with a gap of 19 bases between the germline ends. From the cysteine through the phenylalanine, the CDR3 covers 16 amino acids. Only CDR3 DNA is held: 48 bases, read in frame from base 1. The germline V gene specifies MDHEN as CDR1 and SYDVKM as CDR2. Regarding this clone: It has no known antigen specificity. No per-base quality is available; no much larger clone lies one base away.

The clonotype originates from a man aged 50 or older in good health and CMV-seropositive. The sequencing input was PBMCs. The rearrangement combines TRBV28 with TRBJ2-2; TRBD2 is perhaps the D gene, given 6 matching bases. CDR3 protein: CASSFGTPGGTGELFF. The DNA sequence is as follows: TGTGCCAGCAGCTTCGGGACGCCTGGGGGGACCGGGGAGCTGTTTTTT. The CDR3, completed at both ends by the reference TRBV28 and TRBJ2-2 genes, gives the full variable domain DVKVTQSSRYLVKRTGEKVFLECVQDMDHENMFWYRQDPGLGLRLIYFSYDVKMKEKGDIPEGYSVSREKKERFSLILESASTNQTSMYLCASSFGTPGGTGELFFGEGSRLTVL.